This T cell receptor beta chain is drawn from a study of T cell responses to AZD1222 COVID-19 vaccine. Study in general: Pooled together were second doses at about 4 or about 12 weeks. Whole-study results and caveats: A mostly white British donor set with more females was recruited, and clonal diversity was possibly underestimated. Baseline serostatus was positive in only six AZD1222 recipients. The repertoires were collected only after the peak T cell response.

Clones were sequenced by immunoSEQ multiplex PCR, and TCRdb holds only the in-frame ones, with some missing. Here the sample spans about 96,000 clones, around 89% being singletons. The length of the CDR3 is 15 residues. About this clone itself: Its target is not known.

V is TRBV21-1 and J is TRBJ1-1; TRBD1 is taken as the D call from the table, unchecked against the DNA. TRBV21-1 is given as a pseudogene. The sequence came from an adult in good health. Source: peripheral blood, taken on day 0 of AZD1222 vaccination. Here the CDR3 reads CASSKNDRLCTEAFF. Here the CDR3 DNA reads TGTGCCAGCAGCAAAAATGACAGACTCTGCACTGAAGCTTTCTTT.